These T cell receptor beta chains were read from a single sample in a study of shared clonotypes between healthy human individuals. Measured with immunoSEQ multiplex PCR; TCRdb has only the in-frame clones, and not every one. The table has over a million clones, around 98.5% seen once. The source material was naive CD4+ T cells sorted from blood. The receptors here all came from a young man in good health. Each CDR3 is given with its conserved first and last residue. The order of the fields is J gene, clone size, D gene, V gene, CDR3 DNA, CDR3 protein. A D gene is named only where the DNA matches it firmly. Where a row states a size, it is once, few, many or the class of an expanded clone; other rows omit it.

J: TRBJ2-2; size: .; D: .; V: TRBV28; DNA: TGTGCCACACGGAGTAACACCGGGGAGCTGTTTTTT; CDR3: CATRSNTGELFF
J: TRBJ2-1; size: .; D: .; V: TRBV7-2; DNA: TGTGCCAGCAGCTCCCAGGTGAGGAGCTCCTACAATGAGCAGTTCTTC; CDR3: CASSSQVRSSYNEQFF
J: TRBJ2-7; size: .; D: TRBD1; V: TRBV2; DNA: TGTGCCAGCATGATGGACAGGGACGAGCAGTACTTC; CDR3: CASMMDRDEQYF
J: TRBJ2-2; size: .; D: .; V: TRBV7-8; DNA: TGTGCCAGCAGCCTTCCCGTCCTAGCGCAGAACACCGGGGAGCTGTTTTTT; CDR3: CASSLPVLAQNTGELFF
J: TRBJ2-7; size: .; D: .; V: TRBV27; DNA: TGTGCCAGCAGTTTACCGGGGGCCTACGAGCAGTACTTC; CDR3: CASSLPGAYEQYF
J: TRBJ2-5; size: .; D: .; V: TRBV7-3; DNA: TGTGCCAGCAGCCCGGAAGGGGCCAAAGAGACCCAGTACTTC; CDR3: CASSPEGAKETQYF
J: TRBJ2-7; size: .; D: TRBD2; V: TRBV7-2; DNA: TGTGCCAGCAGCTTAGTTTTCCTAGCGGGAGAGTACACCTACGAGCAGTACTTC; CDR3: CASSLVFLAGEYTYEQYF
J: TRBJ1-1; size: .; D: .; V: TRBV23-1; DNA: TGCGCCAGCAGTCAATCTTGTAGTCCGGGGAGAAACACTGAAGCTTTCTTT; CDR3: CASSQSCSPGRNTEAFF
J: TRBJ2-1; size: .; D: .; V: TRBV11-2; DNA: TGTGCCAGCAGCTTCGCTAGCCAGTTTAATGAGCAGTTCTTC; CDR3: CASSFASQFNEQFF
J: TRBJ1-1; size: .; D: .; V: TRBV27; DNA: TGTGCCAGTACCAACCAGAGGGGTCCCCCAGGAACTGAAGCTTTCTTT; CDR3: CASTNQRGPPGTEAFF
J: TRBJ1-1; size: .; D: .; V: TRBV5-1; DNA: TGCGCCAGCAGCCTTGGAAGGGGGACAAATGCTGAAGCTTTCTTT; CDR3: CASSLGRGTNAEAFF
J: TRBJ2-2; size: .; D: TRBD1; V: TRBV5-1; DNA: TGCGCCAGCAGCTTGTGGACAGGGACCACCGGGGAGCTGTTTTTT; CDR3: CASSLWTGTTGELFF
J: TRBJ1-6; size: .; D: .; V: TRBV7-4; DNA: TGTGCCAGCAGCGTTAGGGGGGTCGCCGATAATTCACCCCTCCACTTT; CDR3: CASSVRGVADNSPLHF
J: TRBJ2-7; size: .; D: TRBD1; V: TRBV5-4; DNA: TGTGCCAGCAGGGGGGGACAGGGGGAACCCTACGAGCAGTACTTC; CDR3: CASRGGQGEPYEQYF
J: TRBJ2-3; size: .; D: TRBD2; V: TRBV2; DNA: TGTGCCAGCATTCTAGCGGGGAGCACAGATACGCAGTATTTT; CDR3: CASILAGSTDTQYF
J: TRBJ2-1; size: .; D: TRBD1; V: TRBV6-5; DNA: TGTGCCAGCAGGTTGACAGGGTTTTACAATGAGCAGTTCTTC; CDR3: CASRLTGFYNEQFF
J: TRBJ2-5; size: .; D: .; V: TRBV5-6; DNA: TGTGCCAGCAGCTTGCGTCTGGGGAGAGAGACCCAGTACTTC; CDR3: CASSLRLGRETQYF
J: TRBJ1-5; size: .; D: .; V: TRBV7-2; DNA: TGTGCCAGCAGCTTAGCCGGGGGTCGCAATCAGCCCCAGCATTTT; CDR3: CASSLAGGRNQPQHF
J: TRBJ2-5; size: once; D: .; V: TRBV7-8; DNA: TGTGCCAGCAGCTCTCTTTGGGAGTCTACACCCGGAGAGACCCAGTACTTC; CDR3: CASSSLWESTPGETQYF
J: TRBJ2-3; size: .; D: .; V: TRBV14; DNA: TGTGCCAGCAGCCGAATAGGGTATCCAGATACGCAGTATTTT; CDR3: CASSRIGYPDTQYF
J: TRBJ1-1; size: .; D: .; V: TRBV11-2; DNA: TGTGCCAGCAGCTTAGGTCAGGGTAACACTGAAGCTTTCTTT; CDR3: CASSLGQGNTEAFF
J: TRBJ2-7; size: .; D: TRBD2; V: TRBV19; DNA: TGTGCCAGTTCCCGGGACTACTCCAACCAGTACTTC; CDR3: CASSRDYSNQYF
J: TRBJ2-3; size: .; D: TRBD2; V: TRBV7-8; DNA: TGTGCCAGCAGCCCCGGCGGCGGGAGCACGCAGTATTTT; CDR3: CASSPGGGSTQYF
J: TRBJ1-5; size: .; D: .; V: TRBV21-1; DNA: TGTGCCAGCAGCATTCCTTCGACAGGGAGGTCTGGCAATCAGCCCCAGCATTTT; CDR3: CASSIPSTGRSGNQPQHF
J: TRBJ1-2; size: .; D: TRBD1; V: TRBV28; DNA: TGTGCCAGCAGTCGATATCGACAGGGGGCTCTAGAAACCTTC; CDR3: CASSRYRQGALETF
J: TRBJ1-4; size: .; D: TRBD1; V: TRBV7-2; DNA: TGTGCCAGCAGCCGGGACAGCGGACTAACTAATGAAAAACTGTTTTTT; CDR3: CASSRDSGLTNEKLFF
J: TRBJ2-5; size: .; D: .; V: TRBV6-6; DNA: TGTGCCAGCAGGTTGTACCTCCAAGAGACCCAGTACTTC; CDR3: CASRLYLQETQYF
J: TRBJ2-7; size: .; D: .; V: TRBV7-2; DNA: TGTGCCAGCAGCTTGGACAGAGCACCATACTTC; CDR3: CASSLDRAPYF
J: TRBJ1-4; size: .; D: .; V: TRBV18; DNA: TGTGCCAGCTCACCACCGGGGCTGGCTAATGAAAAACTGTTTTTT; CDR3: CASSPPGLANEKLFF
J: TRBJ1-3; size: once; D: TRBD1; V: TRBV5-4; DNA: TGTGCCAGCAGCTTGGACGGGGGGACAGCTGGAAACACCATATATTTT; CDR3: CASSLDGGTAGNTIYF
J: TRBJ2-3; size: .; D: .; V: TRBV5-1; DNA: TGCGCCAGCAGCCTGAGCACGGAGTCCACAGATACGCAGTATTTT; CDR3: CASSLSTESTDTQYF
J: TRBJ1-5; size: .; D: TRBD1; V: TRBV7-8; DNA: TGTGCCAGCAGCTTAGGGGACAGGGGGGTCCAGCCCCAGCATTTT; CDR3: CASSLGDRGVQPQHF
J: TRBJ1-2; size: .; D: .; V: TRBV28; DNA: TGTGCCAGCAGTTCCGGGGGGCTGACGTCCTATGGCTACACCTTC; CDR3: CASSSGGLTSYGYTF
J: TRBJ2-3; size: .; D: TRBD2; V: TRBV29-1; DNA: TGCAGCGTAGCGACTAGCGGGTTGACAGATACGCAGTATTTT; CDR3: CSVATSGLTDTQYF
J: TRBJ2-1; size: once; D: TRBD2; V: TRBV2; DNA: TGTGCCAGCAGGAAACTAGCGGGAGGGCCTGGTGAGCAGTTCTTC; CDR3: CASRKLAGGPGEQFF
J: TRBJ2-7; size: .; D: .; V: TRBV5-1; DNA: TGCGCCAGCAGCTTGGGGGCCGGGCAACTTGGCTCCTACGAGCAGTACTTC; CDR3: CASSLGAGQLGSYEQYF
J: TRBJ2-7; size: .; D: .; V: TRBV7-2; DNA: TGTGCCAGCAGCCTGACTAGCAGGGGGGAGCAGTACTTC; CDR3: CASSLTSRGEQYF
J: TRBJ2-6; size: .; D: .; V: TRBV18; DNA: TGTGCCAGCTCACCAACCTCTGGGGCCAACGTCCTGACTTTC; CDR3: CASSPTSGANVLTF
J: TRBJ2-1; size: .; D: TRBD2; V: TRBV25-1; DNA: TGTGCCAGCAGTCGGACTAGCGGGAGGGCCTACAATGAGCAGTTCTTC; CDR3: CASSRTSGRAYNEQFF
J: TRBJ1-5; size: .; D: .; V: TRBV9; DNA: TGTGCCAGCAGCGGGACAGCCGATCAGCCCCAGCATTTT; CDR3: CASSGTADQPQHF
J: TRBJ1-2; size: .; D: TRBD1; V: TRBV19; DNA: TGTGCCAGTAGTTCCTCAGGACAGGGGATATTGGGTCCTGGCTACACCTTC; CDR3: CASSSSGQGILGPGYTF
J: TRBJ2-6; size: .; D: TRBD1; V: TRBV18; DNA: TGTGCCAGCTCACCGGGACAGGGGAGCTCTGGGGCCAACGTCCTGACTTTC; CDR3: CASSPGQGSSGANVLTF
J: TRBJ2-2; size: .; D: .; V: TRBV29-1; DNA: TGCAGCGTTGTTTCAAGCGAGAACACCGGGGAGCTGTTTTTT; CDR3: CSVVSSENTGELFF
J: TRBJ2-7; size: .; D: TRBD1; V: TRBV6-5; DNA: TGTGCCTCGTCAGGGGGATACGAGCAGTACTTC; CDR3: CASSGGYEQYF